These 23 T cell receptor beta chains share one sample of origin, sequenced in a study of T cell repertoires in cytomegalovirus infection. MiXCR was run by TCRdb on the reads, yielding one entry per CDR3 protein. The sample carries fewer than 850,000 distinct CDR3 sequences, roughly 29% recorded once. For these TCRs, the target antigens are not known. The source was cultured CD8+ T cells from PBMCs, collected from culture after CMV antigen stimulation. The receptors here all came from a human donor in good health (CMV status not recorded). Some clones in this sample may be carry-over from other donors' samples.

This rearrangement joins TRBV7-6 to TRBJ1-3; D is unresolved. The CDR3 loop spans 16 amino acids. Trimming cost V 5 bases and J 6 bases, with 20 bases left between them. Per the germline V gene, CDR1 is SGHVS and CDR2 is FNYEAQ. CDR3 bases: TGTGCCAGCAGCCCCGTTGGGAGGGTCGCGGAAAACACCATATATTTT. As protein: CASSPVGRVAENTIYF.

The CDR3 DNA sequence: TGTGCCAGCAGTTACCGTCGGGGCGATGAGACCCAGTACTTC. This sequence encodes CASSYRRGDETQYF. The V call is TRBV12-3 or TRBV12-4, the J call TRBJ2-5; D possibly matches TRBD1 or TRBD2 (5 bases each). V lost 4 bases to trimming and J lost 5 bases, with 14 bases between them. CDR3 length equals 14 residues.

The chain couples TRBV7-7 to TRBJ1-4; 9 nucleotides agree with TRBD1. CDR1 is SSHAT, CDR2 FNYEAQ, per germline (reference sequence). The CDR3 is 17 amino acids. The CDR3 is CASGDPGQGVGNEKLFF. Here the CDR3 DNA reads TGTGCTAGCGGAGACCCGGGACAGGGTGTCGGCAATGAAAAACTGTTTTTT.

This clonotype was seen only a few times. This chain connects TRBV24-1 to TRBJ1-5, with D maybe TRBD1 (5 bases). The CDR3 loop spans 15 amino acids. V lost 8 bases, J lost 3 bases, and 16 bases lay in between. Looked up from germline, CDR1 is KGHDR and CDR2 is SFDVKD. CDR3: CATTSGRALNQPQHF. DNA for the CDR3: TGTGCCACCACCTCGGGCAGGGCTCTCAATCAGCCCCAGCATTTT.

This chain connects TRBV12-3 or TRBV12-4 to TRBJ1-5, with 8 bases matching TRBD1. The junction had 7 bases not matched to a gene; V was cut back by 3 bases and J by 3 bases. The length of the CDR3 is 16 residues. The CDR3 loop reads CASSFHYRGVNQPQHF. CDR3 bases: TGTGCCAGCAGTTTCCACTACAGGGGGGTCAATCAGCCCCAGCATTTT.

This clonotype was counted between two and nine times. The V gene is TRBV7-6, the J gene TRBJ1-1, with D possibly being TRBD1 (5 bases). Deletions cut 1 base from V and 4 bases from J, with 16 bases between. The CDR3 extends over 16 amino acids. Germline assignment: CDR1 SGHVS and CDR2 FNYEAQ. CDR3 residues: CASSLVGQGDFTEAFF. DNA of the CDR3: TGTGCCAGCAGCTTAGTGGGTCAGGGAGATTTCACTGAAGCTTTCTTT. Full variable domain (remainder filled in from reference TRBV7-6 and TRBJ1-1): GAGVSQSPRYKVTKRGQDVALRCDPISGHVSLYWYRQALGQGPEFLTYFNYEAQQDKSGLPNDRFSAERPEGSISTLTIQRTEQRDSAMYRCASSLVGQGDFTEAFFGQGTRLTVV.

The chain recombines TRBV27 with TRBJ1-1; perhaps TRBD1 as D (6 bases). V lost 8 bases, J lost 11 bases, and 27 bases lay in between. Germline V gene lookup returns CDR1 MNHEY and CDR2 SMNVEV (reference sequence). CDR3 length: 15 amino acids. For the CDR3, the DNA is TGTGCCAGCCCCCGGGGGGGGGGACACCCCTTAGGGGCTTTCTTT. Its protein product is CASPRGGGHPLGAFF.

This chain joins TRBV27 and TRBJ1-5; D gene ambiguous. In germline, CDR1 is MNHEY, CDR2 SMNVEV (reference sequence). V lost 5 bases and J 0 bases, leaving 14 bases between the germline ends. This CDR3 is built from 16 residues. The chain's CDR3 is CASSETWSYSNQPQHF. The CDR3 DNA is TGTGCCAGCAGTGAGACATGGAGTTATAGCAATCAGCCCCAGCATTTT.

Only a few counts were recorded for this clonotype. This chain connects TRBV28 to TRBJ1-1, with TRBD1 matching 11 bases. CDR1 is MDHEN, CDR2 SYDVKM, per germline. The CDR3 runs to 16 residues. J lost 5 bases, V lost 4 bases, and 9 bases had no gene match. The CDR3 sequence: CASSSRDRGWWTEAFF. The CDR3 DNA follows: TGTGCCAGCAGTTCCCGGGACAGGGGGTGGTGGACTGAAGCTTTCTTT.

Regarding this clonotype: A much larger clone lies one base from this, so it may be a read error. This chain links TRBV7-2 with TRBJ1-1; D is unclear. Germline CDR1 SGHTA, CDR2 FQGNSA. The CDR3 is made up of 16 amino acids. The DNA for the CDR3 is TGTGCCTGCAGCTTAGGGAATTACGGCCTACAACATGAAGCTTTCTTT. This sequence encodes CACSLGNYGLQHEAFF. Drawing the rest from reference TRBV7-2 and TRBJ1-1, the complete variable domain is GAGVSQSPSNKVTEKGKDVELRCDPISGHTALYWYRQSLGQGLEFLIYFQGNSAPDKSGLPSDRFSAERTGGSVSTLTIQRTQQEDSAVYLCACSLGNYGLQHEAFFGQGTRLTVV.

The chain links TRBV2 to TRBJ2-7; D perhaps matches TRBD2 (6 bases). Trimming took 5 bases from V and 4 from J, leaving 15 bases between them. CDR3 length: 14 residues. The germline CDR1 and CDR2 sequences are SNHLY and FYNNEI. The chain's CDR3 is CASSPGRGHYEQYV. CDR3 nucleotides: TGTGCCAGCAGTCCCGGGAGAGGGCATTACGAGCAGTACGTC.

This clonotype came up once. The chain joins TRBV29-1 to TRBJ2-5; 7 nucleotides align to TRBD1. Looked up from germline, CDR1 is SQVTM and CDR2 is ANQGSEA. The J segment lost 5 bases and the V segment lost 1 base, leaving 13 bases of the junction unmatched. The CDR3 is made up of 16 amino acids. This chain's CDR3 is CSVEGLPTGPVETQYF. Written as DNA, the CDR3 is TGCAGCGTTGAAGGCCTACCGACAGGGCCGGTGGAGACCCAGTACTTC.

This clonotype was counted only a few times. J is TRBJ2-4 and V is TRBV7-6; TRBD2 is a possible D gene (6 bases). The CDR3 contains 15 residues. Trimming removed 1 base from V and 4 bases from J, with 11 bases in between. Germline CDR1 is SGHVS and CDR2 is FNYEAQ. CDR3 residues: CASSLEAGTKNIQYF. The CDR3 nucleotides are TGTGCCAGCAGCTTAGAGGCGGGAACTAAAAACATTCAGTACTTC. Combining the CDR3 with reference TRBV7-6 and TRBJ2-4 gives the whole variable domain GAGVSQSPRYKVTKRGQDVALRCDPISGHVSLYWYRQALGQGPEFLTYFNYEAQQDKSGLPNDRFSAERPEGSISTLTIQRTEQRDSAMYRCASSLEAGTKNIQYFGAGTRLSVL.

The chain is built from TRBV5-5 and TRBJ2-7, with 8 bases fitting TRBD1. This CDR3 has 13 residues. CDR1 SGHKS and CDR2 YYEKEE come from the germline V gene (reference sequence). Trimming took 3 bases from V and 5 from J; bases not matched to a gene: 4. The CDR3 sequence: CASSWTGNNEQYV. CDR3 coding DNA: TGTGCCAGCAGCTGGACAGGGAACAACGAGCAGTACGTC.

This clonotype was seen a few times. The chain is built from TRBV6-8 and TRBJ1-1; 7 bases align to TRBD1. The CDR3 totals 18 residues. From germline, CDR1 is MNHGY and CDR2 SAAAGT. Trimming cost V 5 bases and J 3 bases; bases outside gene matches: 18. The CDR3: CASSLSRQGVGWDTEAFF. The CDR3 region has the DNA TGTGCCAGCAGTCTATCTCGACAGGGCGTAGGTTGGGACACTGAAGCTTTCTTT.

This chain links TRBV19 with TRBJ2-7, with D possibly TRBD2 on 6 matching bases. V shed 9 bases and J shed 6 bases, with 15 bases lying between them. This CDR3 contains 12 residues. The germline CDR1 and CDR2 sequences are LNHDA and SQIVND (reference sequence). CDR3 DNA sequence: TGTGCCAGCCAAGTTCGGGGGAGCGAGCAGTACTTC. Amino acids: CASQVRGSEQYF.

This clonotype was seen a handful of times. CDR3 amino acids: CASSPGGSYYGYTF. The CDR3 DNA sequence: TGTGCCAGCTCACCAGGGGGGAGCTACTATGGCTACACCTTC. The chain has TRBV18 and TRBJ1-2; TRBD1 is a possible D gene (5 bases). The length of the CDR3 is 14 residues. Germline V gene sequence: CDR1 KGHSH, CDR2 LQKENI. Trimming took 2 bases from V and 3 from J, leaving 10 bases between them.

The sample holds many counts of this clonotype. The V and J genes are TRBV7-8 and TRBJ2-7; tentatively, D is TRBD1 (6 bases). Germline CDR1 SGHVS, CDR2 FQNEAQ. There are 14 residues in the CDR3. V was clipped by 5 bases and J by 2 bases, with 13 bases between them. The CDR3 DNA is TGTGCCAGCAGCCCAGGACAGCCGACCTACGAGCAGTACTTC. It translates to CASSPGQPTYEQYF.

V and J are TRBV20-1 and TRBJ2-4, with D tentatively TRBD1 (5 bases). The germline V gene encodes CDR1 DFQATT and CDR2 SNEGSKA (reference sequence). Trimming left V 6 bases short and J 2 bases short, with 8 bases between. The length of the CDR3 is 12 residues. CDR3 DNA: TGCAGTGCCAGGGTGTCCAAAAACATTCAGTACTTC. This codes for CSARVSKNIQYF.

This chain joins TRBV10-2 and TRBJ1-1; no definite D call. CDR1 and CDR2 (germline): WSHSY, SAAADI. Trimming shortened V by 2 bases and J by 7 bases, and 11 bases separated the two germline ends. The CDR3 has 13 amino acids. CDR3 sequence: CASSEELTGEAFF. CDR3 DNA: TGCGCCAGCAGTGAGGAATTGACTGGTGAAGCTTTCTTT.

The V gene is TRBV19, the J gene TRBJ2-1; tentatively, D is TRBD2 (8 bases). The germline V gene encodes CDR1 LNHDA and CDR2 SQIVND (reference sequence). V dropped 4 bases and J dropped 10 bases, with 11 bases sitting between them. The CDR3 is made up of 12 amino acids. The CDR3 bases are TGTGCCAGTAGTACGGGAGGGGGCGAGCAGTTCTTC. It encodes CASSTGGGEQFF.

The genes are TRBV6-6 and TRBJ2-7, with 9 bases matching TRBD1. Per the germline V gene, CDR1 is MNHNY and CDR2 is SVGAGI (reference sequence). J lost 6 bases, V lost 7 bases, and 7 bases had no gene match. The CDR3 runs to 13 residues. Here the CDR3 reads CASNLQGAAEQYF. The DNA for the CDR3 is TGTGCCAGCAACTTACAGGGGGCAGCCGAGCAGTACTTC.

The CDR3 here is CASSLTGGFSGYTF. The DNA for the CDR3 is TGTGCCAGCAGCTTGACAGGAGGATTCAGTGGCTACACCTTC. This chain connects TRBV7-6 to TRBJ1-2; D is possibly TRBD1 (6 bases). Looked up from germline, CDR1 is SGHVS and CDR2 is FNYEAQ. Trimming cost V 3 bases and J 7 bases, with 15 bases left between them. CDR3 length: 14 amino acids.